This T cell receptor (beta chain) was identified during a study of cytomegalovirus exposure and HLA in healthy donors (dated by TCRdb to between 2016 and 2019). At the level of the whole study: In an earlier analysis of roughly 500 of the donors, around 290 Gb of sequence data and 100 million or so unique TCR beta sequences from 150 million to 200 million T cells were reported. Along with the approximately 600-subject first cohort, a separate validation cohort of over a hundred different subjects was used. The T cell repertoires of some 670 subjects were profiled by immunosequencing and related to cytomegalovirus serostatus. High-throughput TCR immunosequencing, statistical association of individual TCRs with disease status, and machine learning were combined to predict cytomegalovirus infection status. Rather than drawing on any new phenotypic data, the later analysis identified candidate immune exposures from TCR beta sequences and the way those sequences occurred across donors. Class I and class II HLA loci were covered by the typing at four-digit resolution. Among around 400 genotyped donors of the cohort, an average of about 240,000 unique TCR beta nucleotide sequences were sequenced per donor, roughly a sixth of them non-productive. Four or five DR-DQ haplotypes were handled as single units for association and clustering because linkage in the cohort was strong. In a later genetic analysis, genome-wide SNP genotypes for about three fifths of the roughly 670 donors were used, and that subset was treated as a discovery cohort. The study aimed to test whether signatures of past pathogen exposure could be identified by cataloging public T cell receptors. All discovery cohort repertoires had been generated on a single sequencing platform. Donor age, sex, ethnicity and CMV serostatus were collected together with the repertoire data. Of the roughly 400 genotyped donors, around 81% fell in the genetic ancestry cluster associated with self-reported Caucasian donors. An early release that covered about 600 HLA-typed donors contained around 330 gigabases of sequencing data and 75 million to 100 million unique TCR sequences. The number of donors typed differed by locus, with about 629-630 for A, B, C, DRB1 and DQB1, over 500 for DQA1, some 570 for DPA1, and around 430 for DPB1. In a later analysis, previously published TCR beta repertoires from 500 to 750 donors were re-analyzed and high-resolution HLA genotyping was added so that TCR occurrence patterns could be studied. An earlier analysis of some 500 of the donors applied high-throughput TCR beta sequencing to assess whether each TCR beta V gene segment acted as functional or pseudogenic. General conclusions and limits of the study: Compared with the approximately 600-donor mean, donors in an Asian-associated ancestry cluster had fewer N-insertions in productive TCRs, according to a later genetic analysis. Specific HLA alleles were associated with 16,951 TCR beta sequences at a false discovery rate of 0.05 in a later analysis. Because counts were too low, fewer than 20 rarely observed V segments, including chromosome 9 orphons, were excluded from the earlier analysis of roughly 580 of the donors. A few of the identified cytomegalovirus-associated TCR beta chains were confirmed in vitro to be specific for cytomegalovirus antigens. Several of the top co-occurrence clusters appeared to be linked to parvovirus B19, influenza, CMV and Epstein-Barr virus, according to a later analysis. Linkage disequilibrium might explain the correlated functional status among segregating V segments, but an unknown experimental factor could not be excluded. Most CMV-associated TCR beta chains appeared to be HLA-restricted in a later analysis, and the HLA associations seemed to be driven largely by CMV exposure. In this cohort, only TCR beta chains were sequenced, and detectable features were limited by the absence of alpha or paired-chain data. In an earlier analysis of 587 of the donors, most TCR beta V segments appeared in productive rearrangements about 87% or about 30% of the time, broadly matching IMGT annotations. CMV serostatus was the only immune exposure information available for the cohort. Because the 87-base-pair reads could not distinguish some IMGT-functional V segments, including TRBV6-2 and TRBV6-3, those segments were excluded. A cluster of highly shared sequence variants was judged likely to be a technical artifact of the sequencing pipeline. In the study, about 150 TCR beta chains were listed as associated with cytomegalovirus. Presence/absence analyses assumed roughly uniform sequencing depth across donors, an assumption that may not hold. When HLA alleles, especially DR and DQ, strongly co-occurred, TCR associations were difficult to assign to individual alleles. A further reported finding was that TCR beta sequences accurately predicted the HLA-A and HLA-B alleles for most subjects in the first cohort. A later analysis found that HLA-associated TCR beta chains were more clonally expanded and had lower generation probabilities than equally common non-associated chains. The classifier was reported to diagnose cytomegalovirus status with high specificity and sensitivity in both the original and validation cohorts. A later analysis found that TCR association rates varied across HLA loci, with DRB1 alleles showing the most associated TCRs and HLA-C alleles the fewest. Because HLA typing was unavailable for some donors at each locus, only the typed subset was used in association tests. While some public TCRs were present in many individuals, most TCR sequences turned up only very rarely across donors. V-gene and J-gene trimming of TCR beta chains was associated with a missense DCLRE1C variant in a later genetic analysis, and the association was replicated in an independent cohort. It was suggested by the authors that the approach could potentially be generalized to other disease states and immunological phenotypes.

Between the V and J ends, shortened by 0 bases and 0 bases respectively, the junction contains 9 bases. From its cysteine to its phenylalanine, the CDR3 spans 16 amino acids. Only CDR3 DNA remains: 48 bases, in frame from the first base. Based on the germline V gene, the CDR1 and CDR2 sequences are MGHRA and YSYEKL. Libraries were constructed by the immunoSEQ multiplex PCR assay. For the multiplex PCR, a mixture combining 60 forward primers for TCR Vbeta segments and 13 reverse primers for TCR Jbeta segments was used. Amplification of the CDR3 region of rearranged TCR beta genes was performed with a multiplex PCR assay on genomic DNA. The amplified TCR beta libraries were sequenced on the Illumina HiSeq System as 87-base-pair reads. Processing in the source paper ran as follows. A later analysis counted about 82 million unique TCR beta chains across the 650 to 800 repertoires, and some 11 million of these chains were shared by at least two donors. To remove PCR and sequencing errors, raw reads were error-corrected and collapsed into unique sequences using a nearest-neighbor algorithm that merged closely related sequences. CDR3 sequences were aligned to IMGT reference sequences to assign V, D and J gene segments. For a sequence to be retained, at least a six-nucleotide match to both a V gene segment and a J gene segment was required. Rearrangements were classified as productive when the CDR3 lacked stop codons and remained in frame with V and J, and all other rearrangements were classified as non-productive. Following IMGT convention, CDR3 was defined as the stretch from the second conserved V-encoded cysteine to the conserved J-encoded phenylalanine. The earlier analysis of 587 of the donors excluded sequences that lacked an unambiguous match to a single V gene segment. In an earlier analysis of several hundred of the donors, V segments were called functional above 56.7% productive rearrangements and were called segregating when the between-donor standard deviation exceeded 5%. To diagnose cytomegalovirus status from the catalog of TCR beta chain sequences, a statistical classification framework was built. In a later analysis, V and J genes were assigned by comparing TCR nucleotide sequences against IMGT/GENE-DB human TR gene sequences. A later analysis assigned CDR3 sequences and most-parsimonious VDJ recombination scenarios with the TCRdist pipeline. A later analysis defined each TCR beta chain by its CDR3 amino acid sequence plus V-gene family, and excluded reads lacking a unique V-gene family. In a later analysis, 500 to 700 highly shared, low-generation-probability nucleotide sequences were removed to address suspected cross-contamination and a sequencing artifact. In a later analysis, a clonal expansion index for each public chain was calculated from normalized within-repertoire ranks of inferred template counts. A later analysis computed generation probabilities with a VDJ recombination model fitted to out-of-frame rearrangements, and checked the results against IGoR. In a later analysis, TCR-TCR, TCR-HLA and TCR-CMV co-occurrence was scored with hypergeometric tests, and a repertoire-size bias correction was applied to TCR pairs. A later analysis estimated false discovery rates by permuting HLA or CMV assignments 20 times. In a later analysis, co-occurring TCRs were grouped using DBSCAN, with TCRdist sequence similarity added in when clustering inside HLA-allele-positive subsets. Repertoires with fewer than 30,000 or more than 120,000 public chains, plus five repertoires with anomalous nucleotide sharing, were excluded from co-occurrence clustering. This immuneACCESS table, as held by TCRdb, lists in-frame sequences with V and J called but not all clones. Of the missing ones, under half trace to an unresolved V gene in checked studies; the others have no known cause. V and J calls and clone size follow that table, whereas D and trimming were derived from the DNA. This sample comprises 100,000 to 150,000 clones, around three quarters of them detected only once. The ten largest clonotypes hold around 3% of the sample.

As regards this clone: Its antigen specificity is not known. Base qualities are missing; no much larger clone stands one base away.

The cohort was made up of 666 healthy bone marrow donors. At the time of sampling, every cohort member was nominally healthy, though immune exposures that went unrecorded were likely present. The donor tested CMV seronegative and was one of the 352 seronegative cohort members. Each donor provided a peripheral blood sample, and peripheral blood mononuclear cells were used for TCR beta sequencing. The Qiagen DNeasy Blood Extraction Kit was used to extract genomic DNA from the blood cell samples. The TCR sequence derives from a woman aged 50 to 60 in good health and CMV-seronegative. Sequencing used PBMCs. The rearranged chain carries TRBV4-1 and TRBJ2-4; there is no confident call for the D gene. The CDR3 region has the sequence CASSQDRSIAKNIQYF. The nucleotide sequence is TGCGCCAGCAGCCAAGATCGGTCGATAGCCAAAAACATTCAGTACTTC.